This T cell receptor (beta chain) appears in the sequencing data of a study of technical replicates of blood from several donors. The germline V gene encodes CDR1 SEHNR and CDR2 FQNEAQ (reference sequence). V was shortened by 5 bases and J by 2 bases, with 13 bases between the two germline ends. The CDR3 has 15 amino acids. TCRdb's copy holds only in-frame clones and misses some; the assay was immunoSEQ multiplex PCR. The sample has about 81,000 clones, 81% seen once. What was sequenced was PBMCs. This receptor was identified in a human donor in good health. Some clones in this sample may be carry-over from other donors' samples. This chain connects TRBV7-9 to TRBJ1-3; D unclear. The CDR3 region has the DNA TGTGCCAGCAGCCCTCACGAGGTGCCTGGAAACACCATATATTTT. It yields the protein CASSPHEVPGNTIYF.